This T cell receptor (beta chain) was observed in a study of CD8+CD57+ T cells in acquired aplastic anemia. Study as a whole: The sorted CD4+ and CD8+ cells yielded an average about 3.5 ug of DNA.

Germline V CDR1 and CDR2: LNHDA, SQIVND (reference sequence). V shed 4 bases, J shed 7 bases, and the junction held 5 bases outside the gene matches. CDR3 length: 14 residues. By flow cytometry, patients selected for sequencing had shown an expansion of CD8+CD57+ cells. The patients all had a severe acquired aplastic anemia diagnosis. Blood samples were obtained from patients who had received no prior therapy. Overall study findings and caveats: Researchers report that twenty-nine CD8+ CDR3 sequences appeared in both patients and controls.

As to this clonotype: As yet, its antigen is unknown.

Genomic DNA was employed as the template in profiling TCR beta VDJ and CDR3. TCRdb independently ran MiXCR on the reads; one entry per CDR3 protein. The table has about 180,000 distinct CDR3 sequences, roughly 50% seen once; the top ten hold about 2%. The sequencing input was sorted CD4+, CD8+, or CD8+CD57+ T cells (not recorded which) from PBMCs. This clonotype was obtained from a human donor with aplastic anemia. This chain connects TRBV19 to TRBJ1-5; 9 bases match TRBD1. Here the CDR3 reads CASSRDRAGQPQHF. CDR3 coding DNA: TGTGCCAGTAGTAGGGACAGGGCAGGCCAGCCCCAGCATTTT.